These 4 T cell receptor beta chains originate from one sample sequenced in a study of post-analysis software for immune sequencing data. Study results and caveats: There were about 5 TRBV segments more frequent in patients than controls, and TRBV5-6, TRBV5-1 and TRBV20-1 were among them.

Sequencing libraries made from TCR beta cDNA carried unique molecular identifiers. TCRdb passed the PCR reads through MiXCR, listing each CDR3 protein once. Here the sample spans about 540,000 distinct CDR3 sequences, 34% being singletons. No antigen has been assigned to these receptors. Sequencing was carried out using blood. The source is a girl younger than 18 with multiple sclerosis.

In its sample, this clonotype was seen once. The CDR3 loop is CASTPGQGARTEAFF. In DNA, the CDR3 is TGCGCCAGCACACCGGGACAGGGGGCACGGACTGAAGCTTTCTTT. The chain employs TRBV4-1 and TRBJ1-1, with 12 bases aligning to TRBD1. This CDR3 region has 15 residues. The V segment lost 7 bases and the J segment 5 bases; nucleotides outside the gene matches: 8. CDR1 and CDR2 (germline): MGHRA, YSYEKL.

A few counts support this clonotype. The chain links TRBV28 to TRBJ1-1; 7 positions agree with TRBD1. Germline V gene data show CDR1 as MDHEN and CDR2 as SYDVKM. The length of the CDR3 is 13 residues. V lost 4 bases to trimming and J lost 8 bases; unmatched junction nucleotides: 7. CDR3 sequence reads: CASSWVQGREAFF. The CDR3 nucleotides read TGTGCCAGCAGTTGGGTACAGGGGCGGGAAGCTTTCTTT. The entire variable domain, with the rest obtained from reference TRBV28 and TRBJ1-1, is as follows: DVKVTQSSRYLVKRTGEKVFLECVQDMDHENMFWYRQDPGLGLRLIYFSYDVKMKEKGDIPEGYSVSREKKERFSLILESASTNQTSMYLCASSWVQGREAFFGQGTRLTVV.

The rearrangement links TRBV6-5 to TRBJ2-3, with 9 bases identical to TRBD2. The CDR3 loop spans 14 amino acids. V lost 7 bases, J lost 7 bases, and 9 bases stayed unmatched. The V gene's germline CDR1 is MNHEY and CDR2 SVGAGI. CDR3 residues: CASKKGGGAYTQYF. The CDR3 DNA sequence: TGTGCCAGCAAGAAGGGCGGGGGGGCATATACGCAGTATTTT.

The chain joins TRBV4-1 to TRBJ1-1, with D possibly being TRBD1 (6 bases). V lost 0 bases to trimming and J lost 1 base, with 12 bases between them. The CDR3 totals 16 residues. Germline V gene lookup returns CDR1 MGHRA and CDR2 YSYEKL. CDR3 DNA sequence: TGCGCCAGCAGCCAAGAGGGGGGCTGCGCGAACACTGAAGCTTTCTTT. Amino acids: CASSQEGGCANTEAFF.